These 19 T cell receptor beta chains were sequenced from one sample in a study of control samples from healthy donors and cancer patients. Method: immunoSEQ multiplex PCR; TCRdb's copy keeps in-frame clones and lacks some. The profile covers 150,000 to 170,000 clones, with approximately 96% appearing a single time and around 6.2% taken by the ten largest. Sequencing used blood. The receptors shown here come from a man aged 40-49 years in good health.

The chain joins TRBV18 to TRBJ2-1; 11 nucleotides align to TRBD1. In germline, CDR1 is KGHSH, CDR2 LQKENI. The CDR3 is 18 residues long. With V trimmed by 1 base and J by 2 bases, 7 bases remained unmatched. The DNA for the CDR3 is TGTGCCAGCTCACCACTGCGGACAGGGGGCACCGCCTACAATGAGCAGTTCTTC. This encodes CASSPLRTGGTAYNEQFF. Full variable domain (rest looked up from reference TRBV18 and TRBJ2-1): NAGVMQNPRHLVRRRGQEARLRCSPMKGHSHVYWYRQLPEEGLKFMVYLQKENIIDESGMPKERFSAEFPKEGPSILRIQQVVRGDSAAYFCASSPLRTGGTAYNEQFFGPGTRLTVL.

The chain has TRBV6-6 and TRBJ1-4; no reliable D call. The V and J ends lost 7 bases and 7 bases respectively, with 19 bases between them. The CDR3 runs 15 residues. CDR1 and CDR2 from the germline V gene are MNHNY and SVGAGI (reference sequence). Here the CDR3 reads CASTRSTLGVEKLFF. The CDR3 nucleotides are TGTGCCAGCACAAGATCCACCCTCGGCGTTGAAAAACTGTTTTTT.

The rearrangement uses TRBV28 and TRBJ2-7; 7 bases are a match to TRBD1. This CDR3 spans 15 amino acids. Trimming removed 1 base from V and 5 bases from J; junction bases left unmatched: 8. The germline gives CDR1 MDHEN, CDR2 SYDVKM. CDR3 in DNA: TGTGCCAGCAGTTTATCAAAGACAGGGTACGACGAGCAGTACTTC. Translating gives CASSLSKTGYDEQYF. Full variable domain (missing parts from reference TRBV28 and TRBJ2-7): DVKVTQSSRYLVKRTGEKVFLECVQDMDHENMFWYRQDPGLGLRLIYFSYDVKMKEKGDIPEGYSVSREKKERFSLILESASTNQTSMYLCASSLSKTGYDEQYFGPGTRLTVT.

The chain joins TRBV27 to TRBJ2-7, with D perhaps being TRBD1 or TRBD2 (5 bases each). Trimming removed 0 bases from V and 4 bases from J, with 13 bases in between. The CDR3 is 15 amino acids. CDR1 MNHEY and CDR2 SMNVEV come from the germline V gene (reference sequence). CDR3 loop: CASSLSVPGPYEQYF. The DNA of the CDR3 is TGTGCCAGCAGTTTATCCGTTCCGGGACCATACGAGCAGTACTTC.

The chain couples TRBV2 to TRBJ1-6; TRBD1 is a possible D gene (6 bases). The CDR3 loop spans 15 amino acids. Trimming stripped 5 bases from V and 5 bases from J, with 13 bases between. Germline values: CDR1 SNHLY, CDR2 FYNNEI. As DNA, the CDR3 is TGTGCCAGCAGTCCAGGGGATTGGAATAATTCACCCCTCCACTTT. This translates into CASSPGDWNNSPLHF.

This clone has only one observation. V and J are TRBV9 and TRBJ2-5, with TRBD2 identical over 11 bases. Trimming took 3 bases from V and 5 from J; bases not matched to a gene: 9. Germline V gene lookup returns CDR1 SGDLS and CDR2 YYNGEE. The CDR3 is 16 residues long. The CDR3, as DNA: TGTGCCAGCAGCGGCGGTAGCGGGGGGGCAGGGGAGACCCAGTACTTC. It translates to CASSGGSGGAGETQYF. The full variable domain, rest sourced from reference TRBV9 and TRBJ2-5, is DSGVTQTPKHLITATGQRVTLRCSPRSGDLSVYWYQQSLDQGLQFLIQYYNGEERAKGNILERFSAQQFPDLHSELNLSSLELGDSALYFCASSGGSGGAGETQYFGPGTRLLVL.

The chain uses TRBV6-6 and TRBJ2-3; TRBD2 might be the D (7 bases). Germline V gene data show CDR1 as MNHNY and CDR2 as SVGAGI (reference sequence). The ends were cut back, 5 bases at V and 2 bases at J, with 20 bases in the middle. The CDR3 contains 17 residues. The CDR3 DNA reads TGTGCCAGCAGTCCGTCCCTCTGGCGGGGGCACACAGATACGCAGTATTTT. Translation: CASSPSLWRGHTDTQYF.

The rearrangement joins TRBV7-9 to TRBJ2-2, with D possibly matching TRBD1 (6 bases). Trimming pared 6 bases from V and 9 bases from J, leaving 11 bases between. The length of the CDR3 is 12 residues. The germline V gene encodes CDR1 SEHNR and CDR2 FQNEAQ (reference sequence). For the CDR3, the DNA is TGTGCCAGCAGGGGGACAAAGAGGGAGCTGTTTTTT. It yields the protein CASRGTKRELFF.

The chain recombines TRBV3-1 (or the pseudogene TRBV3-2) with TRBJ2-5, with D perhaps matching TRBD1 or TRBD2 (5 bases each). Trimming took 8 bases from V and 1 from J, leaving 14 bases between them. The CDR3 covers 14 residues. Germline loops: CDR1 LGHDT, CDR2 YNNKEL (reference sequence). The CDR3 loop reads CASAEWDVQETQYF. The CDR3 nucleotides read TGTGCCAGCGCCGAGTGGGACGTCCAAGAGACCCAGTACTTC.

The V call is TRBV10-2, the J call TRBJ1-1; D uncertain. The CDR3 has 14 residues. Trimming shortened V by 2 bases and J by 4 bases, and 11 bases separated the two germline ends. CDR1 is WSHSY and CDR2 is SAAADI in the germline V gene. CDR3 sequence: CASSEAGSSTEAFF. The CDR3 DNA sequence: TGCGCCAGCAGTGAGGCCGGATCGAGCACTGAAGCTTTCTTT.

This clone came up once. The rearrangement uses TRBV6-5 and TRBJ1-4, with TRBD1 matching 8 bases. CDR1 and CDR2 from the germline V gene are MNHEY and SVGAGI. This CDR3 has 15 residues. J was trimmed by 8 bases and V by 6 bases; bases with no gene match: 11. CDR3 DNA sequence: TGTGCCAGCAGCCGCCTGGCAGGGGGCAACGAAAAACTGTTTTTT. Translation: CASSRLAGGNEKLFF.

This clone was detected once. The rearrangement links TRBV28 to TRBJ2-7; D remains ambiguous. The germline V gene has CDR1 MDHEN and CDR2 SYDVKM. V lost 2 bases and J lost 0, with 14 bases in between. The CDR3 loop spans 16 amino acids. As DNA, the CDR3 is TGTGCCAGCAGTTTACGGGCAGGCGGTATCTCCTACGAGCAGTACTTC. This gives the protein CASSLRAGGISYEQYF.

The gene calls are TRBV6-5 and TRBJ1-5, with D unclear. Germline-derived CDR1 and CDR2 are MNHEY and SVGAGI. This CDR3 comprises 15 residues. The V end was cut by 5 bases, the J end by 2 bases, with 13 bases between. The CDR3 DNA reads TGTGCCAGCAGTAGAGGAGTGGAGGGCAATCAGCCCCAGCATTTT. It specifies CASSRGVEGNQPQHF.

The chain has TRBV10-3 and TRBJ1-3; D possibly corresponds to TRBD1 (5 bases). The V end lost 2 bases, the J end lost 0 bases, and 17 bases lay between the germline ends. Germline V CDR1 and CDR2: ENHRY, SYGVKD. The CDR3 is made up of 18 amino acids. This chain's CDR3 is CAISERGWRATSGNTIYF. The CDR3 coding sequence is TGTGCCATCAGTGAGCGGGGGTGGAGGGCGACCTCTGGAAACACCATATATTTT.

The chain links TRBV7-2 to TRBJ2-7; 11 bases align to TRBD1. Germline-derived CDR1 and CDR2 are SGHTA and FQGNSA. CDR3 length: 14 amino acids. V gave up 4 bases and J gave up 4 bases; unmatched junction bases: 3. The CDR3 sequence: CASSWGQGGYEQYF. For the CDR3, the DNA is TGTGCCAGCAGCTGGGGACAGGGGGGGTACGAGCAGTACTTC. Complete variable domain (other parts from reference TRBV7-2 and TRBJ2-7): GAGVSQSPSNKVTEKGKDVELRCDPISGHTALYWYRQSLGQGLEFLIYFQGNSAPDKSGLPSDRFSAERTGGSVSTLTIQRTQQEDSAVYLCASSWGQGGYEQYFGPGTRLTVT.

Written as DNA, the CDR3 is TGTGCCAGCAGTTACCGGGGTTATAATAATTCACCCCTCCACTTT. Encoded protein: CASSYRGYNNSPLHF. The chain carries TRBV6-5 and TRBJ1-6; no clear D gene. Germline loops: CDR1 MNHEY, CDR2 SVGAGI. V was cut by 2 bases and J by 5 bases, with 10 bases left in between. CDR3 length: 15 amino acids.

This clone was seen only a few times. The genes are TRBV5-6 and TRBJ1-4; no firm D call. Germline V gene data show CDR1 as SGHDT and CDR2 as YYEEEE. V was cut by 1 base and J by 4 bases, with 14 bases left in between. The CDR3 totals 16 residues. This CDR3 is CASSLPGEGGNEKLFF. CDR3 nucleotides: TGTGCCAGCAGCTTGCCTGGGGAAGGAGGTAATGAAAAACTGTTTTTT.

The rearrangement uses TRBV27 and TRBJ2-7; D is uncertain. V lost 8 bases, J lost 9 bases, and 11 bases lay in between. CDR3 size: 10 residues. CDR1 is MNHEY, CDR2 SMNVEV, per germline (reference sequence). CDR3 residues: CASPAARQYF. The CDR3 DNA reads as TGTGCCAGCCCCGCGGCCAGGCAGTACTTC.

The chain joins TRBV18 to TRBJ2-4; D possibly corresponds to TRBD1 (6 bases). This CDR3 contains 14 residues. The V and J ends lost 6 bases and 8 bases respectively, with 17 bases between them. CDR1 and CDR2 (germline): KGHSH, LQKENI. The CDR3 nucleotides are TGTGCCAGCTCTCCAGGGGCCGGCAGGGACATTCAGTACTTC. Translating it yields CASSPGAGRDIQYF.